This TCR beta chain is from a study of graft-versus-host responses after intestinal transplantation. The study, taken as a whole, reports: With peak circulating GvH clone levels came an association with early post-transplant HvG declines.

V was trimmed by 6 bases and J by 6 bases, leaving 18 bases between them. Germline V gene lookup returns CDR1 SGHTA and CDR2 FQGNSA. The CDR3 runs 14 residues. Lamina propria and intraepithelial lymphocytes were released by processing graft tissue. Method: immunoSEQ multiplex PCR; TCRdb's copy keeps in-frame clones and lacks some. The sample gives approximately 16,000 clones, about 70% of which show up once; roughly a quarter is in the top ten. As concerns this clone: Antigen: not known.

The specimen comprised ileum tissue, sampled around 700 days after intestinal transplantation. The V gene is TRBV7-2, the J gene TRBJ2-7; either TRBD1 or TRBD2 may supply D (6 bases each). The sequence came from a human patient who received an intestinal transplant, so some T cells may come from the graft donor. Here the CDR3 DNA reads TGTGCCAGCAGATGGGGCGGAGGGGGAAGCGAGCAGTACTTC. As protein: CASRWGGGGSEQYF.